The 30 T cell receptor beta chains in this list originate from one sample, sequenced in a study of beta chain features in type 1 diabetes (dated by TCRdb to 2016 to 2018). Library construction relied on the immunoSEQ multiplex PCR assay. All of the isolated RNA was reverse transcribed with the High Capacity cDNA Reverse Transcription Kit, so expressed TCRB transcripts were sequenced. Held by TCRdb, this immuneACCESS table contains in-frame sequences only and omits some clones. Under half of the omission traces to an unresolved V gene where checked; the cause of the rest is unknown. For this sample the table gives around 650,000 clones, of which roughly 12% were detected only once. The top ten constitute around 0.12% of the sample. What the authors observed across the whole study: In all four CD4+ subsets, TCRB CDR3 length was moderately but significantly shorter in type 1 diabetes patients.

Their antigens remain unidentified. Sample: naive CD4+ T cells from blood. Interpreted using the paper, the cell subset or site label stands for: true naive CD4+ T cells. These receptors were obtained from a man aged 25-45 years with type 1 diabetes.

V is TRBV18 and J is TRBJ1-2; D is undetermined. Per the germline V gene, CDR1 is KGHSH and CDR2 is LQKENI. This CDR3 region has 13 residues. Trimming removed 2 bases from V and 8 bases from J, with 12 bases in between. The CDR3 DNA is TGTGCCAGCTCACCAAGTCTGGAGAGGGGCTACACCTTC. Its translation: CASSPSLERGYTF. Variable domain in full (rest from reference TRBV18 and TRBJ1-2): NAGVMQNPRHLVRRRGQEARLRCSPMKGHSHVYWYRQLPEEGLKFMVYLQKENIIDESGMPKERFSAEFPKEGPSILRIQQVVRGDSAAYFCASSPSLERGYTFGSGTRLTVV.

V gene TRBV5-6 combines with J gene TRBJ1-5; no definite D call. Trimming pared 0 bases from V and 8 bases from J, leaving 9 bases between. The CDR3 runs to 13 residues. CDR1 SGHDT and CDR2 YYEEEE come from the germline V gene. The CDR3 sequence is CASSLATSEPQHF. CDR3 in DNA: TGTGCCAGCAGCTTGGCCACTTCGGAGCCCCAGCATTTT. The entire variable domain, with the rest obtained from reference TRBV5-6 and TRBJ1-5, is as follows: DAGVTQSPTHLIKTRGQQVTLRCSPKSGHDTVSWYQQALGQGPQFIFQYYEEEERQRGNFPDRFSGHQFPNYSSELNVNALLLGDSALYLCASSLATSEPQHFGDGTRLSIL.

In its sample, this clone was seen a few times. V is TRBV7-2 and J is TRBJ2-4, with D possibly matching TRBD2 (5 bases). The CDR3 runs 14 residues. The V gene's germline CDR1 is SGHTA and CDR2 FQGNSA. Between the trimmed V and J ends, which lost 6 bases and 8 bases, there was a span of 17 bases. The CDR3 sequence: CASSPMTGIHIQYF. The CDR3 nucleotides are TGTGCCAGCAGTCCTATGACGGGGATTCACATTCAGTACTTC.

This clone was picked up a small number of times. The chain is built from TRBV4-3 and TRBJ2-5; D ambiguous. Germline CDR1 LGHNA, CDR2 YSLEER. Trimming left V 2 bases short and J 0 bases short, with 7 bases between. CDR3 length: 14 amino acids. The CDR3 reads CASSQNHNQETQYF. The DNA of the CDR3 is TGCGCCAGCAGCCAAAACCACAACCAAGAGACCCAGTACTTC.

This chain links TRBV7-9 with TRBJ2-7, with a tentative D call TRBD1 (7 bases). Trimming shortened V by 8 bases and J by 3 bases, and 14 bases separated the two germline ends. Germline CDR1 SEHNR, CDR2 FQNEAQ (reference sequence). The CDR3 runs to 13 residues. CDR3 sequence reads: CASGGGSRYEQYF. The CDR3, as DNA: TGTGCCAGCGGAGGGGGCTCCCGCTACGAGCAGTACTTC.

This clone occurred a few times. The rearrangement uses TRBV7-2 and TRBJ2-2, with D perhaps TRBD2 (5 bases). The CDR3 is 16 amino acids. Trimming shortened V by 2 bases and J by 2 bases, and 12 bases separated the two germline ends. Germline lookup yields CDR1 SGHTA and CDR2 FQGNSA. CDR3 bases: TGTGCCAGCAGCTTAATGGACTTGTTTAACACCGGGGAGCTGTTTTTT. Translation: CASSLMDLFNTGELFF.

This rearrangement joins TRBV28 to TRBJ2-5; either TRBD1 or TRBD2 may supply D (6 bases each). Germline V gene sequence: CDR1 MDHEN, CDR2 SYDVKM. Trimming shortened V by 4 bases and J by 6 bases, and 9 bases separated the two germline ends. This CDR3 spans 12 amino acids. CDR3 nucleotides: TGTGCCAGCAGTTCGGGGGCTCAGACCCAGTACTTC. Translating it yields CASSSGAQTQYF.

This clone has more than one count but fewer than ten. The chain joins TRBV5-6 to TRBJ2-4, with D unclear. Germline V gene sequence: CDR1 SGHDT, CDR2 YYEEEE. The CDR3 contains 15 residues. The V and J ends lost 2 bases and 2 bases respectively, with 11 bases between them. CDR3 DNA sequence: TGTGCCAGCAGCTTAAGCCTGGGAACCAAAAACATTCAGTACTTC. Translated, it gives CASSLSLGTKNIQYF. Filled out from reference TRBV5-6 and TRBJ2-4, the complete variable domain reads DAGVTQSPTHLIKTRGQQVTLRCSPKSGHDTVSWYQQALGQGPQFIFQYYEEEERQRGNFPDRFSGHQFPNYSSELNVNALLLGDSALYLCASSLSLGTKNIQYFGAGTRLSVL.

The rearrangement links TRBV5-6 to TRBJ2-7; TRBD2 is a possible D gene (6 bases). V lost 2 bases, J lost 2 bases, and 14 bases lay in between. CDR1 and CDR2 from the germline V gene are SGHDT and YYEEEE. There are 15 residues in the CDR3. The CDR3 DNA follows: TGTGCCAGCAGCTTAATCGCGGGGAGAACCTACGAGCAGTACTTC. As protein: CASSLIAGRTYEQYF.

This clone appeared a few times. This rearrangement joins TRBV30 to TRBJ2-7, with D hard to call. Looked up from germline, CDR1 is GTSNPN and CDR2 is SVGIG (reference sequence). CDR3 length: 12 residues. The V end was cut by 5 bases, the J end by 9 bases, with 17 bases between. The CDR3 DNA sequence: TGTGCCTGGTCCCCCGATAGGACCGTGCAGTACTTC. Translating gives CAWSPDRTVQYF.

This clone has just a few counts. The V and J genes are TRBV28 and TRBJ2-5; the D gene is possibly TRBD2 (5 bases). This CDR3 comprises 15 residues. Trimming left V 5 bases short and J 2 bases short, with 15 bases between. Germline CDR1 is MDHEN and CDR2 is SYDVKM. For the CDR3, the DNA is TGTGCCAGCAGTCCTCCCTTCCGGGAACAAGAGACCCAGTACTTC. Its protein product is CASSPPFREQETQYF.

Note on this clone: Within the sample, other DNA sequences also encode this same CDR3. As DNA, the CDR3 is TGTGCCAGCAAAGAAGGGTGGACCGGGGAGCTGTTTTTT. It specifies CASKEGWTGELFF. The chain links TRBV2 to TRBJ2-2; no firm D call. The CDR3 totals 13 residues. Trimming stripped 7 bases from V and 5 bases from J, with 11 bases between. Germline V gene data show CDR1 as SNHLY and CDR2 as FYNNEI.

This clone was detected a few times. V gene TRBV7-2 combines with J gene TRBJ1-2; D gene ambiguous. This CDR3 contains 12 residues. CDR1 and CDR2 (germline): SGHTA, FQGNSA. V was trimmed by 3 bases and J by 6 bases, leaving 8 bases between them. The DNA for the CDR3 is TGTGCCAGCAGCTTTGCGGGCAATGGCTACACCTTC. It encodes CASSFAGNGYTF.

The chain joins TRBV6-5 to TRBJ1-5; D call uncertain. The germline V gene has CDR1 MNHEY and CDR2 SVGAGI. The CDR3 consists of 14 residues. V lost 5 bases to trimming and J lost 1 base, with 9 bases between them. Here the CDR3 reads CASSATVSNQPQHF. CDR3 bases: TGTGCCAGCAGTGCGACGGTAAGCAATCAGCCCCAGCATTTT.

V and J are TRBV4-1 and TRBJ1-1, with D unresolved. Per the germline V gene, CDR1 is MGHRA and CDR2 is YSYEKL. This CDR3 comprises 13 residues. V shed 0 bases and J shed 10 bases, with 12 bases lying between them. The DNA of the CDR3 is TGCGCCAGCAGCCAAGAGCGACACAGCTTAGCTTTCTTT. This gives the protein CASSQERHSLAFF.

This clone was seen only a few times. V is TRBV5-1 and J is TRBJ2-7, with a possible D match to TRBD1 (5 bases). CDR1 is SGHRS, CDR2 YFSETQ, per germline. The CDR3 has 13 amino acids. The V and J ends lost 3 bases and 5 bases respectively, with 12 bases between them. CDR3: CASSSPTVHEQYF. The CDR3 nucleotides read TGCGCCAGCAGCTCCCCGACAGTCCACGAGCAGTACTTC. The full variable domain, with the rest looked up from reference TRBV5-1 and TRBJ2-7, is KAGVTQTPRYLIKTRGQQVTLSCSPISGHRSVSWYQQTPGQGLQFLFEYFSETQRNKGNFPGRFSGRQFSNSRSEMNVSTLELGDSALYLCASSSPTVHEQYFGPGTRLTVT.

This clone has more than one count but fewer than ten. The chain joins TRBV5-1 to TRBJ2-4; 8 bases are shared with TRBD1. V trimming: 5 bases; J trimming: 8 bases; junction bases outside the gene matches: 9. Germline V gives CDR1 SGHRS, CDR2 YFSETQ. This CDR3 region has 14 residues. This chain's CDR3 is CASRDRSGQDIQYF. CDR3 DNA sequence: TGCGCCAGCAGGGATCGCTCGGGACAGGACATTCAGTACTTC.

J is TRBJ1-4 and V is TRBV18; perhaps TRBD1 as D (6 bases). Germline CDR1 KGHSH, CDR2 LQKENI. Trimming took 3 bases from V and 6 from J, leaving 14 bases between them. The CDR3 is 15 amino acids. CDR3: CASSPSGTRYEKLFF. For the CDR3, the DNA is TGTGCCAGCTCACCGTCCGGGACAAGATATGAAAAACTGTTTTTT.

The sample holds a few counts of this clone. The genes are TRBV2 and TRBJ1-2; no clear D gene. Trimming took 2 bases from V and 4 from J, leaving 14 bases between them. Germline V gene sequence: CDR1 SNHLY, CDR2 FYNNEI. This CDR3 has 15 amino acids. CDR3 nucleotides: TGTGCCAGCAGTGAAAACGGACCAACGGGCTATGGCTACACCTTC. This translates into CASSENGPTGYGYTF.

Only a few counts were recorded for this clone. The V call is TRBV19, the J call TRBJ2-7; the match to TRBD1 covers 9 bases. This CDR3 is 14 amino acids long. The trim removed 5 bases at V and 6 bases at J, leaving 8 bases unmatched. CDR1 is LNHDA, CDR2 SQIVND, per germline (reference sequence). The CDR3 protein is CASSGAGTGREQYF. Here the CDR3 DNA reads TGTGCCAGTAGTGGCGCCGGGACAGGGCGCGAGCAGTACTTC.

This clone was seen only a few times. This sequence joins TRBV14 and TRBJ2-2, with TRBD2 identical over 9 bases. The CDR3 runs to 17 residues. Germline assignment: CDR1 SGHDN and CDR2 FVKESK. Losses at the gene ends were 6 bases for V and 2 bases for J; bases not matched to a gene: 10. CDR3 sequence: CASRTSKRGANTGELFF. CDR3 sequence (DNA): TGTGCCAGCAGGACCTCCAAGCGGGGGGCCAACACCGGGGAGCTGTTTTTT.

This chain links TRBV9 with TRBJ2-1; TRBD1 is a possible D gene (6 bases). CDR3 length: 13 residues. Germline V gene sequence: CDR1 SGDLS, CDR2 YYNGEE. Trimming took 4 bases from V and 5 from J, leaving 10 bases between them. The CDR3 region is CASSINRDNEQFF. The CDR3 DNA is TGTGCCAGCAGCATAAACAGGGACAATGAGCAGTTCTTC. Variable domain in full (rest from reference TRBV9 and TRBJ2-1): DSGVTQTPKHLITATGQRVTLRCSPRSGDLSVYWYQQSLDQGLQFLIQYYNGEERAKGNILERFSAQQFPDLHSELNLSSLELGDSALYFCASSINRDNEQFFGPGTRLTVL.

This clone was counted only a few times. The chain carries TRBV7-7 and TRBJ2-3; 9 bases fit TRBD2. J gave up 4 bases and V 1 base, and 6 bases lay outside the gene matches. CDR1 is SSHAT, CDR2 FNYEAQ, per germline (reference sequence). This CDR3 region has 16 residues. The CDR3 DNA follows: TGTGCCAGCAGCTTAGATAAGCGGGGGGCCGCAGATACGCAGTATTTT. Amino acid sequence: CASSLDKRGAADTQYF.

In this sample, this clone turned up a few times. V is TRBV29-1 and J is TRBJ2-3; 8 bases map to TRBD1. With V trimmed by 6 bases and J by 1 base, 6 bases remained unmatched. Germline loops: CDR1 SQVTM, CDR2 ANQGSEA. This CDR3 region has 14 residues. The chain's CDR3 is CSVASGQGTDTQYF. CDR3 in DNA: TGCAGCGTGGCTTCGGGACAGGGCACAGATACGCAGTATTTT.

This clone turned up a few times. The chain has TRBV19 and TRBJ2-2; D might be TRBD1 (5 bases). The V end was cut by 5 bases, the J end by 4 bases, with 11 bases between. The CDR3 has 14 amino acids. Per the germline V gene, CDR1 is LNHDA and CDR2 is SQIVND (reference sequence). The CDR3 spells CASSAHRTTGELFF. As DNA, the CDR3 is TGTGCCAGTAGTGCCCACAGGACCACCGGGGAGCTGTTTTTT.

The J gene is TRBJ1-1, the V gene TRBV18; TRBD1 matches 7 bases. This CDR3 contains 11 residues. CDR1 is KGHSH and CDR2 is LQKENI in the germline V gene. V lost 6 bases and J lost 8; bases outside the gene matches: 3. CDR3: CASSQTGEAFF. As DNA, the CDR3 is TGTGCCAGCTCTCAGACAGGGGAAGCTTTCTTT.

The CDR3: CASSGQGGPGELFF. CDR3 bases: TGTGCCAGCAGCGGACAGGGCGGCCCCGGGGAGCTGTTTTTT. This rearrangement joins TRBV7-2 to TRBJ2-2, with TRBD1 matching over 8 bases. The CDR3 extends over 14 amino acids. With 5 bases clipped from V and 6 bases from J, the junction kept 5 bases outside the gene matches. Germline lookup yields CDR1 SGHTA and CDR2 FQGNSA.

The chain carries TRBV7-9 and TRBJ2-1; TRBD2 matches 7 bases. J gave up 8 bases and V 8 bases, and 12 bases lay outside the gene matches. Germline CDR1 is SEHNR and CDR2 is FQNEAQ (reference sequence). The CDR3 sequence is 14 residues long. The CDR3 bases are TGTGCCAGCGGCGATGCGGCGGGGGTACATGAGCAGTTCTTC. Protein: CASGDAAGVHEQFF.

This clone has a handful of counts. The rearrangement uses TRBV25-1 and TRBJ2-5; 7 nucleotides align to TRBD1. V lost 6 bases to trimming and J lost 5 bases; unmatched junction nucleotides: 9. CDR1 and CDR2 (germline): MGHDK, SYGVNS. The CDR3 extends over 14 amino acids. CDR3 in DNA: TGTGCCAGCAGCATACAGGGGATTGGGGAGACCCAGTACTTC. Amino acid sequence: CASSIQGIGETQYF. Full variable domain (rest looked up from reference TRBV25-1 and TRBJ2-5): EADIYQTPRYLVIGTGKKITLECSQTMGHDKMYWYQQDPGMELHLIHYSYGVNSTEKGDLSSESTVSRIRTEHFPLTLESARPSHTSQYLCASSIQGIGETQYFGPGTRLLVL.

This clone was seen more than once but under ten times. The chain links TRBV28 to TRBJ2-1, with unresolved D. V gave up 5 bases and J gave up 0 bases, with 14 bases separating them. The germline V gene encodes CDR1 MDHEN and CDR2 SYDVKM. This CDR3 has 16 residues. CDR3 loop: CASSPHGVSSYNEQFF. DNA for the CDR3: TGTGCCAGCAGTCCGCATGGCGTCAGCTCCTACAATGAGCAGTTCTTC.